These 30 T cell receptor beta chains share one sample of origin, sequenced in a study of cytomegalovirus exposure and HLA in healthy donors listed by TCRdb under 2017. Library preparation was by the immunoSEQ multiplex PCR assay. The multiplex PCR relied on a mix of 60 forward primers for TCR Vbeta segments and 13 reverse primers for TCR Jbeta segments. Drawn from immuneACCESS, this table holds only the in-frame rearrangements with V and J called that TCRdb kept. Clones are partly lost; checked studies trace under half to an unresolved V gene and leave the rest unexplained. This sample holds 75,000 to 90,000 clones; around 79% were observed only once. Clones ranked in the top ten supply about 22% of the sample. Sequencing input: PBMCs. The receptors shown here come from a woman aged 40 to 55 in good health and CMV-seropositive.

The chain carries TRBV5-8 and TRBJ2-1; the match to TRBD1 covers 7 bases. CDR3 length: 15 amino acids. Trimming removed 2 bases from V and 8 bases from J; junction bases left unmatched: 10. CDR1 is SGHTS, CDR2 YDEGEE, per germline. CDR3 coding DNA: TGTGCCAGCAGCTTCCGACAGGGCGGTCGGGATGAGCAGTTCTTC. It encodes CASSFRQGGRDEQFF.

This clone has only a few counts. CDR3 sequence: CASSQRGIPNYGYTF. The CDR3 DNA sequence: TGTGCCAGCAGCCAAAGGGGGATACCTAACTATGGCTACACCTTC. This sequence joins TRBV14 and TRBJ1-2; a possible D gene is TRBD1 (6 bases). The CDR3 runs to 15 residues. Germline V gene sequence: CDR1 SGHDN, CDR2 FVKESK. The V gene lost 2 bases and the J gene lost 0 bases, with 10 bases spanning the gap.

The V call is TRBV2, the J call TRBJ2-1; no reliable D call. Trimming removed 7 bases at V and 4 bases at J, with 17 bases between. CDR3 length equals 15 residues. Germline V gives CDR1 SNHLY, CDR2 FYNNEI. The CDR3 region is CASMQFVGSYNEQFF. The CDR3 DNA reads TGTGCCAGCATGCAGTTTGTGGGCAGTTACAATGAGCAGTTCTTC.

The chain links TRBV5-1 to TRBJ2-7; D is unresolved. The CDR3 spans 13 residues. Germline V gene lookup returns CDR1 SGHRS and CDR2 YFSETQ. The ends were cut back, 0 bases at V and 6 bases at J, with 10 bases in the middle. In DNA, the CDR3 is TGCGCCAGCAGCTTGGTTATAGTTGGCGAGCAGTACTTC. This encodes CASSLVIVGEQYF.

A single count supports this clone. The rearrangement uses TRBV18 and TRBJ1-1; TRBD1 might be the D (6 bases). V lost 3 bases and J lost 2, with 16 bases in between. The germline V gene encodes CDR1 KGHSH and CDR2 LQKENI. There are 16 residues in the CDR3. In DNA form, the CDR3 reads TGTGCCAGCTCACCTCTGAATCAGGGGTCTAACACTGAAGCTTTCTTT. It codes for CASSPLNQGSNTEAFF.

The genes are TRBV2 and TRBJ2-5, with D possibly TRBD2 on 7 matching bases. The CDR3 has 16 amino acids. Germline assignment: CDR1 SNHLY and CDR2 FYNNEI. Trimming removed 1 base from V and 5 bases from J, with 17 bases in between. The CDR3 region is CASSEEPRGGRETQYF. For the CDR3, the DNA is TGTGCCAGCAGTGAAGAGCCGAGGGGGGGCCGGGAGACCCAGTACTTC.

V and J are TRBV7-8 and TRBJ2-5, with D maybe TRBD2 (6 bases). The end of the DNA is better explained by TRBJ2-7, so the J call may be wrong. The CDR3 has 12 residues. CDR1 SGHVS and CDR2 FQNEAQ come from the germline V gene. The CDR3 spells CAMLGGAGEQYF. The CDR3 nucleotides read TGTGCCATGTTGGGGGGTGCGGGCGAGCAGTACTTC.

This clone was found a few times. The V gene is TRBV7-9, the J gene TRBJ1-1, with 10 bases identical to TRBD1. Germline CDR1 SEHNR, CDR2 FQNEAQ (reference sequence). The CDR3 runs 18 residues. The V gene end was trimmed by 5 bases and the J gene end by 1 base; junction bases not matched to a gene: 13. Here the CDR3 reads CASSPRQGARVANTEAFF. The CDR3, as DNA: TGTGCCAGCAGCCCCCGACAGGGGGCTCGGGTGGCGAACACTGAAGCTTTCTTT.

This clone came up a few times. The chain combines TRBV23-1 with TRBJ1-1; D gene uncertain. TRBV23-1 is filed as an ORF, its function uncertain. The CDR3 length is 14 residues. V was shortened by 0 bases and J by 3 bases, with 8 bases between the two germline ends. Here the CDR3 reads CASSQSFSDTEAFF. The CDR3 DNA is TGCGCCAGCAGTCAATCTTTCTCGGACACTGAAGCTTTCTTT.

The CDR3: CASSVTGLDSPLHF. CDR3 nucleotides: TGTGCCAGCAGCGTGACAGGGTTGGATTCACCCCTCCACTTT. J is TRBJ1-6 and V is TRBV9; 7 positions match TRBD1. V dropped 2 bases and J dropped 8; count of bases not matched to a gene: 4. The germline CDR1 and CDR2 sequences are SGDLS and YYNGEE. The CDR3 runs to 14 residues.

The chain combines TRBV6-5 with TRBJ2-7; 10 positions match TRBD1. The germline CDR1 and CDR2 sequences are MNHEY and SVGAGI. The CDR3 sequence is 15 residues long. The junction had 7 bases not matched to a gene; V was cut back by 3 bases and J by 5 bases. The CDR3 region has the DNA TGTGCCAGCAGTTATTTTCGGGGACAGGGGAACGAGCAGTACTTC. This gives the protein CASSYFRGQGNEQYF.

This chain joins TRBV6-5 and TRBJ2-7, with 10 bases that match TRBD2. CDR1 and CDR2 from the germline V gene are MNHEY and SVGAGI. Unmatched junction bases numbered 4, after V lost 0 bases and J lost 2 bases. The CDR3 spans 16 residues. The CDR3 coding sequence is TGTGCCAGCAGTTACTCAAGCGGGGGGGCGGCCTACGAGCAGTACTTC. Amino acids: CASSYSSGGAAYEQYF.

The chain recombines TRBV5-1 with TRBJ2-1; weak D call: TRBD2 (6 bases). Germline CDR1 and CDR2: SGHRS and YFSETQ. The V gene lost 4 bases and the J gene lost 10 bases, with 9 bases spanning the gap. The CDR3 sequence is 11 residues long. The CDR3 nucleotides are TGCGCCAGCAGCGGTAGCGGAGAGCAGTTCTTC. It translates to CASSGSGEQFF. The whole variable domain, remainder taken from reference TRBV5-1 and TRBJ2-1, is KAGVTQTPRYLIKTRGQQVTLSCSPISGHRSVSWYQQTPGQGLQFLFEYFSETQRNKGNFPGRFSGRQFSNSRSEMNVSTLELGDSALYLCASSGSGEQFFGPGTRLTVL.

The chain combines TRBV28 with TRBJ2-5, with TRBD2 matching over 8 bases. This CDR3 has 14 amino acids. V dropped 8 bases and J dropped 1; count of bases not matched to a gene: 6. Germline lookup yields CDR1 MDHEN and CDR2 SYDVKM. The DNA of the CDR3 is TGTGCCAGCTCGGGGGGGCGATTCCAAGAGACCCAGTACTTC. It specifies CASSGGRFQETQYF.

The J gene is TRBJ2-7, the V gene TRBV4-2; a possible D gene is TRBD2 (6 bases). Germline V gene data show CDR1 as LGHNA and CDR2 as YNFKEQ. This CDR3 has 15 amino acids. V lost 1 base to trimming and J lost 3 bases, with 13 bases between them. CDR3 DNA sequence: TGTGCCAGCAGCCAAGTGACCGCGGGGAACTACGAGCAGTACTTC. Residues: CASSQVTAGNYEQYF.

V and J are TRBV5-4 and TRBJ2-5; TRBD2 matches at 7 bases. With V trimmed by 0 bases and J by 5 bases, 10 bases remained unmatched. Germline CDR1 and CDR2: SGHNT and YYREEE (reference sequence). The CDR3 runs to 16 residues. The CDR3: CASSLGSGAVPETQYF. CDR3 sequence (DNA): TGTGCCAGCAGCTTGGGAAGCGGGGCCGTCCCGGAGACCCAGTACTTC.

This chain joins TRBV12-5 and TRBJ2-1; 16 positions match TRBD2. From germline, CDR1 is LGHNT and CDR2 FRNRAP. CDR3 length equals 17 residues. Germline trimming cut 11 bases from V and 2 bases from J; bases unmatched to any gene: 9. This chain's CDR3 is CAGSGLAGGLTYNEQFF. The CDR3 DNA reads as TGTGCTGGCTCGGGACTAGCGGGGGGGCTGACCTACAATGAGCAGTTCTTC.

This CDR3 reads CASSPEGTGEHMRGYTF. In DNA form, the CDR3 reads TGTGCCAGCAGCCCGGAAGGGACAGGGGAACATATGAGGGGCTACACCTTC. The chain is built from TRBV4-2 and TRBJ1-2; 10 nucleotides align to TRBD1. The V and J ends lost 4 bases and 8 bases, in that order; junction bases with no gene match: 16. Germline loops: CDR1 LGHNA, CDR2 YNFKEQ. CDR3 length: 17 amino acids.

Here the CDR3 reads CASRGQRTNYGYTF. DNA for the CDR3: TGTGCCAGCAGGGGACAGCGCACTAACTATGGCTACACCTTC. The chain employs TRBV6-1 and TRBJ1-2; the match to TRBD1 covers 7 bases. V lost 6 bases to trimming and J lost 0 bases; unmatched junction nucleotides: 4. The length of the CDR3 is 14 residues. Per the germline V gene, CDR1 is MNHNS and CDR2 is SASEGT.

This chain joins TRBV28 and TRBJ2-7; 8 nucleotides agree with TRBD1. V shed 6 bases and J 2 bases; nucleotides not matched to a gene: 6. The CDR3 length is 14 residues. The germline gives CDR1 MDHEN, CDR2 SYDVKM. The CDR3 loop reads CASRQTGDPYEQYF. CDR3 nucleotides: TGTGCCAGCAGACAGACAGGGGACCCCTACGAGCAGTACTTC.

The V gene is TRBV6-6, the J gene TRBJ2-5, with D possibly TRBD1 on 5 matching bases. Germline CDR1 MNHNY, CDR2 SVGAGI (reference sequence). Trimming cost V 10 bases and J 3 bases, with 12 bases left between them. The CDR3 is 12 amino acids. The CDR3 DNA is TGTGCCACCCGGGTAGGGGAAGAGACCCAGTACTTC. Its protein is CATRVGEETQYF.

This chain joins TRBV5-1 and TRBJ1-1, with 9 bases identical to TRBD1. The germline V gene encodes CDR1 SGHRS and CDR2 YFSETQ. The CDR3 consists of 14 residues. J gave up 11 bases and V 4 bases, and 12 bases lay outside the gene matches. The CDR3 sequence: CASSLRDRAYPAFF. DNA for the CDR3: TGCGCCAGCAGCCTCCGGGACAGGGCGTACCCGGCTTTCTTT.

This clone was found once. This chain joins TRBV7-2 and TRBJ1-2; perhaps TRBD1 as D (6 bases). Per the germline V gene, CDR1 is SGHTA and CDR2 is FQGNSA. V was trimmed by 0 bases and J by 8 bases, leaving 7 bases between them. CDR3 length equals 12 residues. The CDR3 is CASSLARGGYTF. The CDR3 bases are TGTGCCAGCAGCTTAGCCAGGGGAGGCTACACCTTC.

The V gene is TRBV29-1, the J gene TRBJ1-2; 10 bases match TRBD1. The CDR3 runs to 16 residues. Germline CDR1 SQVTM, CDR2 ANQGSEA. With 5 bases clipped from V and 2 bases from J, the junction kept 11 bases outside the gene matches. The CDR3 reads CSVPSPRTGGNYGYTF. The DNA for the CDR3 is TGCAGCGTTCCCTCCCCCAGGACAGGGGGAAACTATGGCTACACCTTC.

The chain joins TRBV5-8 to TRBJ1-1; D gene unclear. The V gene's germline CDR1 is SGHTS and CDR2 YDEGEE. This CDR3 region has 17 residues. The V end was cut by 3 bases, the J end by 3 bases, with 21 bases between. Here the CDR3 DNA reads TGTGCCAGCAGCTACTCCTTTTGGTTTAGTCCGGACACTGAAGCTTTCTTT. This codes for CASSYSFWFSPDTEAFF.

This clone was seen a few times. In DNA form, the CDR3 reads TGTGCCAGCAGCTGGACACCGGGACAGGGGATTGAGCAGTACTTC. Amino acid sequence: CASSWTPGQGIEQYF. This rearrangement joins TRBV5-8 to TRBJ2-7, with TRBD1 matching 10 bases. CDR1 and CDR2 from the germline V gene are SGHTS and YDEGEE. This CDR3 is 15 amino acids long. V trimming: 3 bases; J trimming: 7 bases; junction bases outside the gene matches: 10.

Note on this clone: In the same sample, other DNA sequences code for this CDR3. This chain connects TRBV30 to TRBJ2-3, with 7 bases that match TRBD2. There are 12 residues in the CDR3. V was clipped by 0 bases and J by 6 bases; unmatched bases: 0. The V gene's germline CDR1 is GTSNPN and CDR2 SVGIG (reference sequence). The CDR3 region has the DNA TGTGCCTGGAGTGTTAGCGGGGATACGCAGTATTTT. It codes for CAWSVSGDTQYF.

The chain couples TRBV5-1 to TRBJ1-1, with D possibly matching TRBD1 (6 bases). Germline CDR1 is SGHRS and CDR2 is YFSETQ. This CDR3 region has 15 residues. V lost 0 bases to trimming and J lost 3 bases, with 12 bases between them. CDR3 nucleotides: TGCGCCAGCAGCTTGGGTACAGGGTACGACACTGAAGCTTTCTTT. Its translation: CASSLGTGYDTEAFF. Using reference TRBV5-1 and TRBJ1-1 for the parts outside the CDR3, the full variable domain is KAGVTQTPRYLIKTRGQQVTLSCSPISGHRSVSWYQQTPGQGLQFLFEYFSETQRNKGNFPGRFSGRQFSNSRSEMNVSTLELGDSALYLCASSLGTGYDTEAFFGQGTRLTVV.

As DNA, the CDR3 is TGTGCCAGCAGTTACTCGGGGACAGGGCTTAAGGAGACCCAGTACTTC. It codes for CASSYSGTGLKETQYF. The rearrangement uses TRBV6-5 and TRBJ2-5, with 9 bases matching TRBD1. Germline CDR1 reads MNHEY; CDR2 reads SVGAGI. This CDR3 is built from 16 residues. Unmatched junction bases numbered 7, after V lost 0 bases and J lost 5 bases.

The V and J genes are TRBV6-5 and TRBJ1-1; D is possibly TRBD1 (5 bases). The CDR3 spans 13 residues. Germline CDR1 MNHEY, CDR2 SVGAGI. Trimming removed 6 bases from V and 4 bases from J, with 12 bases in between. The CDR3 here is CASRLVGGTEAFF. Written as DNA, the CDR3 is TGTGCCAGCAGATTGGTGGGGGGCACTGAAGCTTTCTTT.